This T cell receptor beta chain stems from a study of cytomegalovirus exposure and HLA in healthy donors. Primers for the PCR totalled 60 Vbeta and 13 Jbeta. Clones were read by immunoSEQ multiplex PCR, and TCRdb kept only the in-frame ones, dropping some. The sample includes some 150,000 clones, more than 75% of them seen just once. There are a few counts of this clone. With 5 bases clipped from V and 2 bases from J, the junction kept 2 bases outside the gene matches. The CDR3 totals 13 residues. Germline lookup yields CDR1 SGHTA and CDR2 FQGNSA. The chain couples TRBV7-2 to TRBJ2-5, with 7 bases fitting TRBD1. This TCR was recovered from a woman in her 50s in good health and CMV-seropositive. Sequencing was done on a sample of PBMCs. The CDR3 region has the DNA TGTGCCAGCAGCCCAGGGGGTCAAGAGACCCAGTACTTC. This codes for CASSPGGQETQYF.